This T cell receptor (beta chain) was recovered during a study of early T cells in non-severe SARS-CoV-2 infection. Study-level results: Comparison of clonotypes with VDJdb favored anti-spike CD8 responses while missing private and CD4 specificities.

Trimming took off 1 base at V and 0 bases at J, with 10 bases between the two ends. Germline V gives CDR1 MGHRA, CDR2 YSYEKL. The CDR3 loop spans 16 amino acids. Molecules of cDNA were individually given unique molecular identifiers that were attached to them. TCRdb re-derived calls from the 5' RACE reads in MiXCR, one entry per CDR3 protein. The sample has roughly 76,000 distinct CDR3 sequences; 12% are singletons. About this clonotype itself: As yet, its antigen is unknown.

V is TRBV4-1 and J is TRBJ2-1, with no clear D. The TCR sequence derives from an adult who was a healthcare worker with PCR-confirmed SARS-CoV-2 infection or an uninfected control (not recorded which). Source material: whole blood. This chain's CDR3 is CASSQVRGSSYNEQFF. As DNA, the CDR3 is TGCGCCAGCAGCCAAGTACGTGGTAGCTCCTACAATGAGCAGTTCTTC.